The 3 T cell receptor beta chains below come from one sample, sequenced in a study of cytomegalovirus exposure and HLA in healthy donors. PCR involved 60 Vbeta and 13 Jbeta primers. Repertoires were generated with immunoSEQ multiplex PCR, while TCRdb's copy carries only in-frame clones and drops some. Here the sample spans approximately 130,000 clones, approximately 78% being singletons. Sequencing used PBMCs. These receptor sequences come from a man aged 35-49 years in good health and CMV-seronegative.

V and J are TRBV7-2 and TRBJ1-5; TRBD1 agrees at 7 bases. This CDR3 is 14 amino acids long. The germline CDR1 and CDR2 sequences are SGHTA and FQGNSA. With 5 bases clipped from V and 2 bases from J, the junction kept 3 bases outside the gene matches. Here the CDR3 reads CASSTGQGNQPQHF. CDR3 bases: TGTGCCAGCAGCACCGGACAGGGCAATCAGCCCCAGCATTTT.

The V gene is TRBV4-3, the J gene TRBJ2-7, with 12 bases fitting TRBD2. In germline, CDR1 is LGHNA, CDR2 YSLEER. Unmatched junction bases numbered 2, after V lost 1 base and J lost 1 base. The CDR3 runs 16 residues. The CDR3 nucleotides are TGCGCCAGCAGCCAAGGACTAGCGGGAGCGTCCTACGAGCAGTACTTC. Its translation is CASSQGLAGASYEQYF.

The J gene is TRBJ1-1, the V gene TRBV28; no reliable D call. The CDR3 sequence is 14 residues long. The V end was cut by 2 bases, the J end by 5 bases, with 12 bases between. Germline assignment: CDR1 MDHEN and CDR2 SYDVKM. Here the CDR3 DNA reads TGTGCCAGCAGTTTAGGGCGGAGGGATACTGAAGCTTTCTTT. Its protein product is CASSLGRRDTEAFF.